Listed below are T cell receptor beta chains from one sample, sequenced in a study of blood T cell repertoires in COVID-19. Sequencing was performed with immunoSEQ multiplex PCR; in TCRdb, only in-frame clones are kept and a portion is missing. The sample has about 140,000 clones; roughly 84% are singletons. Input material: peripheral blood. The receptor set was obtained from a man between 25 and 39 years old with COVID-19, enrolled during active disease. CDR3s include the opening cysteine and the closing phenylalanine or tryptophan. A D gene is named only where the DNA matches it firmly. A clone size is listed for some rows: how often the clone was seen (once, few, many), or a class if it is expanded.

j_gene,d_gene,abundance,v_gene,CDR3aa,CDR3nt
TRBJ2-7,TRBD2,.,TRBV10-3,CAHSGGSGTYEQYF,TGTGCCCACTCGGGTGGTAGCGGGACCTACGAGCAGTACTTC
TRBJ2-1,.,.,TRBV5-5,CASSLLFQAAYNEQFF,TGTGCCAGCAGCTTGTTGTTCCAGGCCGCCTACAATGAGCAGTTCTTC
TRBJ1-3,.,.,TRBV9,CASSFDRGSGNTIYF,TGTGCCAGCAGCTTCGACCGGGGATCTGGAAACACCATATATTTT
TRBJ1-4,.,few,TRBV5-4,CASSQRGWREKLFF,TGTGCCAGCAGCCAACGGGGGTGGCGTGAAAAACTGTTTTTT
TRBJ2-1,.,.,TRBV4-3,CASSQGTQARYNEQFF,TGCGCCAGCAGCCAAGGGACTCAGGCGAGGTACAATGAGCAGTTCTTC
TRBJ1-4,TRBD1,.,TRBV6-1,CASSDYGRGNEKLFF,TGTGCCAGCAGTGATTATGGCAGGGGGAATGAAAAACTGTTTTTT
TRBJ1-2,TRBD1,.,TRBV30,CAWRPPGTGGGGYTF,TGTGCCTGGAGGCCCCCCGGGACAGGGGGCGGTGGCTACACCTTC
TRBJ2-2,TRBD2,.,TRBV7-9,CASSLEWEREVNTGELFF,TGTGCCAGCAGCTTAGAGTGGGAGCGGGAGGTCAACACCGGGGAGCTGTTTTTT
TRBJ1-1,TRBD1,.,TRBV6-1,CASSTSGTALFEF,TGTGCCAGCAGTACCTCCGGGACAGCGCTCTTCGAGTTT
TRBJ1-1,TRBD1,.,TRBV30,CAWSLTDTRGAFF,TGTGCCTGGAGCCTAACAGATACCAGGGGGGCTTTCTTT
TRBJ2-1,.,.,TRBV6-5,CASSFNEQFF,TGTGCCAGCAGCTTCAATGAGCAGTTCTTC
TRBJ2-1,TRBD2,.,TRBV7-8,CASSLRGGRALDEQFF,TGTGCCAGCAGCTTAAGGGGCGGGAGGGCCCTGGATGAGCAGTTCTTC
TRBJ2-1,.,.,TRBV20-1,CSLWFNEQFF,TGCAGTCTATGGTTCAATGAGCAGTTCTTC
TRBJ2-1,.,.,TRBV6-5,CASSPLDSNEQFF,TGTGCCAGCAGCCCCCTGGACAGCAATGAGCAGTTCTTC
TRBJ2-5,.,.,TRBV19,CASSILGETQYF,TGTGCCAGTAGTATACTAGGAGAGACCCAGTACTTC
TRBJ2-7,TRBD1,.,TRBV29-1,CSVEPGQGSYEQYF,TGCAGCGTTGAGCCGGGACAGGGGTCCTACGAGCAGTACTTC
TRBJ2-1,.,.,TRBV6-1,CASSDTQDPGMGEFF,TGTGCCAGCAGTGATACCCAGGATCCGGGAATGGGAGAGTTCTTC
TRBJ2-7,.,.,TRBV4-2,CASSRGGRGTSYEQYF,TGTGCCAGCTCCCGAGGGGGCCGGGGGACTTCCTACGAGCAGTACTTC
TRBJ2-1,.,.,TRBV29-1,CSVGPNLRHEQFF,TGCAGCGTTGGGCCCAATCTCCGTCATGAGCAGTTCTTC
TRBJ1-5,.,.,TRBV6-2/TRBV6-3,CASSKLDNFNQPQHF,TGTGCCAGCAGTAAACTAGACAACTTCAATCAGCCCCAGCATTTT
TRBJ1-1,.,.,TRBV6-5,CASRGPGEGGTEAFF,TGTGCCAGCAGGGGCCCTGGGGAGGGTGGCACTGAAGCTTTCTTT
TRBJ1-2,.,few,TRBV28,CASSGGANYGYTF,TGTGCCAGCAGTGGAGGAGCTAACTATGGCTACACCTTC
TRBJ2-1,TRBD2,.,TRBV24-1,CATSDFSLAGDPEQFF,TGTGCCACCAGTGATTTTTCGCTAGCGGGAGATCCTGAGCAGTTCTTC
TRBJ1-4,.,.,TRBV5-5,CASSFTGLGNEKLFF,TGTGCCAGCAGCTTTACAGGGTTGGGGAATGAAAAACTGTTTTTT
TRBJ2-1,TRBD2,.,TRBV28,CASSLGLAGGRDEQFF,TGTGCCAGCAGTTTAGGGTTGGCGGGAGGGCGAGATGAGCAGTTCTTC
TRBJ2-5,TRBD1,.,TRBV27,CASSRRQGRETQYF,TGTGCCAGCAGCCGACGACAGGGGAGGGAGACCCAGTACTTC
TRBJ2-1,TRBD2,.,TRBV9,CASSVAAGVGNEQFF,TGTGCCAGCAGCGTAGCAGCGGGAGTGGGAAATGAGCAGTTCTTC
TRBJ2-7,.,.,TRBV6-4,CASSRHYEQYF,TGTGCCAGCAGTAGACACTACGAGCAGTACTTC
TRBJ1-1,.,.,TRBV5-6,CASSPKNLHEAFF,TGTGCCAGCAGCCCGAAAAATTTACACGAAGCTTTCTTT
TRBJ2-7,TRBD2,.,TRBV4-1,CASSQEDGAGYYEQYF,TGCGCCAGCAGCCAAGAAGACGGAGCGGGATACTACGAGCAGTACTTC
TRBJ1-1,.,.,TRBV20-1,CSARVGAGAFF,TGCAGTGCTAGAGTGGGGGCTGGGGCTTTCTTT
TRBJ1-5,.,.,TRBV28,CASSLLDSLYSNQPQHF,TGTGCCAGCAGTTTATTGGACAGCCTGTATAGCAATCAGCCCCAGCATTTT
TRBJ2-5,TRBD2,once,TRBV9,CASSGNGGSQETQYF,TGTGCCAGCAGCGGGAATGGCGGGAGCCAAGAGACCCAGTACTTC
TRBJ2-5,.,.,TRBV24-1,CATSGGTDMTGETQYF,TGTGCCACCAGTGGCGGGACAGACATGACCGGAGAGACCCAGTACTTC
TRBJ1-1,TRBD1,few,TRBV19,CASTVIRTGDTEAFF,TGTGCCAGTACCGTTATCAGGACAGGAGACACTGAAGCTTTCTTT
TRBJ2-7,.,few,TRBV5-6,CASSLSGRDYYEQYF,TGTGCCAGCAGCTTGAGTGGGAGAGATTACTACGAGCAGTACTTC
TRBJ1-2,.,.,TRBV9,CASSSRTDPANYGYTF,TGTGCCAGCAGCTCACGGACAGACCCAGCTAACTATGGCTACACCTTC
TRBJ1-6,.,once,TRBV6-5,CASSYSRSYNSPLHF,TGTGCCAGCAGTTACTCTCGGAGTTATAATTCACCCCTCCACTTT
TRBJ1-5,.,once,TRBV10-1,CAKQRGNNNQPQHF,TGCGCCAAGCAACGGGGGAACAACAATCAGCCCCAGCATTTT
TRBJ2-3,.,.,TRBV10-3,CAIKGGGDTQYF,TGTGCCATCAAGGGAGGGGGGGATACGCAGTATTTT
TRBJ2-1,TRBD1,.,TRBV15,CATSRDRTGHNEQFF,TGTGCCACCAGCAGAGATCGGACAGGCCACAATGAGCAGTTCTTC
TRBJ1-1,.,.,TRBV11-1,CASSFQATNTEAFF,TGTGCCAGCAGCTTCCAGGCCACGAACACTGAAGCTTTCTTT
TRBJ1-4,TRBD1,.,TRBV28,CASSPPTGGGEKLFF,TGTGCCAGCAGTCCCCCAACAGGGGGTGGTGAAAAACTGTTTTTT
TRBJ1-5,TRBD1,.,TRBV6-5,CASRVGQGNQPQHF,TGTGCCAGCAGGGTGGGACAGGGGAACCAGCCCCAGCATTTT
TRBJ2-2,.,.,TRBV18,CASSPPAGPGTGELFF,TGTGCCAGCTCACCACCGGCAGGGCCAGGGACCGGGGAGCTGTTTTTT
TRBJ1-2,.,.,TRBV6-5,CASSYGRQAFSGYTF,TGTGCCAGCAGTTACGGTAGACAGGCCTTCTCAGGCTACACCTTC
TRBJ2-7,.,.,TRBV6-4,CASSARLGSYEQYF,TGTGCCAGCAGTGCGCGGCTTGGATCCTACGAGCAGTACTTC
TRBJ1-2,TRBD1,.,TRBV30,CAWSFALGQNYGYTF,TGTGCCTGGAGTTTTGCCTTGGGACAGAACTATGGCTACACCTTC
TRBJ2-1,TRBD2,.,TRBV7-2,CASSRIAGGVYNEQFF,TGTGCCAGCAGCCGCATAGCGGGAGGGGTGTACAATGAGCAGTTCTTC